This record covers a single T cell receptor (beta chain). Its cognate antigen is unknown. Trimming took off 0 bases at V and 7 bases at J, with 9 bases between the two ends. CDR1 is DFQATT, CDR2 SNEGSKA, per germline (reference sequence). This CDR3 contains 12 residues. The data belong to a study of human T cells and chemical hapten exposure. Whole-study results and caveats: Those TCRs sitting above 1 in 1000 frequency stayed the same with DPC sensitization.

From the 5' RACE reads, TCRdb called clonotypes with MiXCR, one entry per CDR3 protein. The sample has more than 75,000 distinct CDR3 sequences; more than 15% are singletons. Unfractionated whole blood yielded the extracted total RNA. This clonotype was obtained from a female donor in good health. The V gene is TRBV20-1, the J gene TRBJ1-1; D unclear. CDR3 loop: CSARDLRIEAFF. DNA of the CDR3: TGCAGTGCTAGAGATCTTAGGATTGAAGCTTTCTTT.